The 2 T cell receptor beta chains given below trace back to one sample, sequenced in a study of blood T cell repertoires in COVID-19. The assay was immunoSEQ multiplex PCR, and TCRdb's table has in-frame clones only and misses some. Found here are about 300,000 clones, around 86% of them singletons; the top ten hold 10% to 15%. The sample taken for sequencing was peripheral blood. These receptors came from a human donor in a cohort sampled during active COVID-19.

The chain links TRBV2 to TRBJ2-3; the D is unclear. This CDR3 has 14 residues. From germline, CDR1 is SNHLY and CDR2 FYNNEI. Trimming took 6 bases from V and 2 from J, leaving 12 bases between them. CDR3 amino acids: CASRSREITDTQYF. CDR3 nucleotides: TGTGCCAGCAGAAGCCGCGAGATCACAGATACGCAGTATTTT.

Here the CDR3 DNA reads TGTGCCAGCACTGCGACAGAAGGGACTGAAGCTTTCTTT. It encodes CASTATEGTEAFF. This chain uses TRBV2 with TRBJ1-1; D may be TRBD1 (5 bases). Germline V lookup: CDR1 SNHLY, CDR2 FYNNEI. The ends were cut back, 7 bases at V and 5 bases at J, with 14 bases in the middle. The CDR3 consists of 13 residues.